This TCR beta chain appears in the sequencing data of a study of cytomegalovirus exposure and HLA in healthy donors. Study-level points and caveats: Cytomegalovirus-associated status was assigned to about 170 TCR beta chains.

The V gene lost 6 bases and the J gene lost 4 bases, with 4 bases spanning the gap. Germline CDR1 SNHLY, CDR2 FYNNEI. The CDR3 sequence is 11 residues long. Data came from immunoSEQ multiplex PCR; TCRdb stores just in-frame clones and leaves some out. The sample shows about 160,000 clones, roughly 91% of them seen only once. Worth noting for this clone: Its antigen is undetermined.

The donors belonged to the roughly 130-subject validation cohort, separate from the roughly 710-subject first cohort. This chain uses TRBV2 with TRBJ2-1; no clear D. The receptor's source is a woman aged 18-29 years in good health and CMV-seropositive. Sequences were obtained from PBMCs. Here the CDR3 DNA reads TGTGCCAGCAGAGAGTACAATGAGCAGTTCTTC. This gives the protein CASREYNEQFF.